The 10 T cell receptor beta chains given below trace back to one sample, sequenced in a study of human T cells and chemical hapten exposure. The time point: patch test 3, about 24 weeks after DPC sensitization. Treatment meaning: therapeutic diphenylcyclopropenone sensitization with weekly scalp DPC. TCRdb passed the RACE reads through MiXCR, listing each CDR3 protein once. This sample has approximately 160,000 distinct CDR3 sequences, with around 30% found just once. The specimen comprised whole blood, sampled in connection with sensitization to the hapten diphenylcyclopropenone (DPC). Source of these receptors: a woman between 18 and 29 years old with alopecia areata. Some clones in this sample may be carry-over from other donors' samples.

The chain employs TRBV18 and TRBJ2-4, with D possibly called TRBD1 or TRBD2 (6 bases each). The CDR3 contains 15 residues. V lost 2 bases to trimming and J lost 3 bases, with 11 bases between them. The germline V gene encodes CDR1 KGHSH and CDR2 LQKENI. DNA for the CDR3: TGTGCCAGCTCACCAGAGGGGGGCGGCAAAAACATTCAGTACTTC. Translated: CASSPEGGGKNIQYF. The whole variable domain, remainder taken from reference TRBV18 and TRBJ2-4, is NAGVMQNPRHLVRRRGQEARLRCSPMKGHSHVYWYRQLPEEGLKFMVYLQKENIIDESGMPKERFSAEFPKEGPSILRIQQVVRGDSAAYFCASSPEGGGKNIQYFGAGTRLSVL.

This clonotype was detected a few times. As DNA, the CDR3 is TGTGCCACCAGCAGAGGTCTAGCGGGGGGCAATGAGCAGTTCTTC. It translates to CATSRGLAGGNEQFF. The chain has TRBV15 and TRBJ2-1, with 11 bases identical to TRBD2. The CDR3 extends over 15 amino acids. J gave up 6 bases and V 1 base, and 2 bases lay outside the gene matches. In germline, CDR1 is LNHNV, CDR2 YYDKDF (reference sequence). The complete variable domain, with remaining parts taken from reference TRBV15 and TRBJ2-1, reads DAMVIQNPRYQVTQFGKPVTLSCSQTLNHNVMYWYQQKSSQAPKLLFHYYDKDFNNEADTPDNFQSRRPNTSFCFLDIRSPGLGDTAMYLCATSRGLAGGNEQFFGPGTRLTVL.

This chain links TRBV21-1 with TRBJ2-3. TRBV21-1 is assigned pseudogene status. This CDR3 has 14 amino acids. The CDR3 reads CASSKTFPTDTQYF. DNA for the CDR3: TGTGCCAGCAGCAAGACCTTCCCCACAGATACGCAGTATTTT.

CDR3 sequence (DNA): TGCGCCAGCAGGTCGACAGATTCTAACTATGGCTACACCTTC. The encoded protein is CASRSTDSNYGYTF. The rearrangement links TRBV5-1 to TRBJ1-2, with D maybe TRBD1 (5 bases). The germline V gene encodes CDR1 SGHRS and CDR2 YFSETQ. The CDR3 totals 14 residues. Trimming shortened V by 5 bases and J by 0 bases, and 11 bases separated the two germline ends.

This clonotype has a handful of counts. The chain couples TRBV28 to TRBJ2-3; perhaps TRBD1 as D (8 bases). The CDR3 contains 15 residues. Trimming stripped 2 bases from V and 3 bases from J, with 12 bases between. Germline V CDR1 and CDR2: MDHEN, SYDVKM. The CDR3 sequence is CASSLVQGGTDTQYF. The CDR3 DNA reads as TGTGCCAGCAGTTTAGTACAGGGGGGGACAGATACGCAGTATTTT.

This clonotype was observed a few times. The genes are TRBV20-1 and TRBJ2-7; the D gene is possibly TRBD1 (6 bases). The CDR3 is 13 amino acids. The V gene's germline CDR1 is DFQATT and CDR2 SNEGSKA (reference sequence). Trimming cost V 2 bases and J 3 bases, with 11 bases left between them. The CDR3: CSARSPGDYEQYF. The CDR3 DNA reads TGCAGTGCTAGAAGTCCAGGGGACTACGAGCAGTACTTC.

The chain joins TRBV7-2 to TRBJ2-5, with TRBD1 matching over 9 bases. The CDR3 loop spans 14 amino acids. CDR1 is SGHTA, CDR2 FQGNSA, per germline. The V segment lost 6 bases and the J segment 3 bases; nucleotides outside the gene matches: 5. Here the CDR3 DNA reads TGTGCCAGCAGGCTCGGACAGGGGAAAGAGACCCAGTACTTC. Residues: CASRLGQGKETQYF.

This clonotype has only a few counts. The rearrangement joins TRBV29-1 to TRBJ1-5, with D uncertain. Germline V gene data show CDR1 as SQVTM and CDR2 as ANQGSEA. Trimming stripped 4 bases from V and 1 base from J, with 8 bases between. There are 13 residues in the CDR3. CDR3 bases: TGCAGCGTTGTTCCCGAGAGCAATCAGCCCCAGCATTTT. As protein: CSVVPESNQPQHF.

The V and J genes are TRBV4-2 and TRBJ2-2, with D possibly being TRBD1 (5 bases). V gave up 9 bases and J gave up 7 bases, with 12 bases separating them. CDR1 and CDR2 (germline): LGHNA, YNFKEQ. The CDR3 consists of 12 residues. In DNA form, the CDR3 reads TGTGCCAGTCGCAAGGGGATCGGGGAGCTGTTTTTT. This encodes CASRKGIGELFF.

The rearrangement links TRBV20-1 to TRBJ2-7; the D gene is possibly TRBD2 (5 bases). V dropped 6 bases and J dropped 3 bases, with 15 bases sitting between them. The V gene's germline CDR1 is DFQATT and CDR2 SNEGSKA (reference sequence). The CDR3 consists of 13 residues. Here the CDR3 reads CSAPPRGYYEQYF. CDR3 in DNA: TGCAGTGCACCCCCTCGGGGATACTACGAGCAGTACTTC.